Sequencing of this T cell receptor (beta chain) was carried out in a study of Ad26.COV2.S vaccination and SARS-CoV-2 variants. With respect to this clone: Its target is not known.

Losses at the gene ends were 4 bases for V and 1 base for J; bases not matched to a gene: 3. Per germline, CDR1 LGHDT and CDR2 YNNKEL (reference sequence). This CDR3 spans 14 amino acids. Treatment here: 19 received Ad26.COV2.S at low or high dose, single or two shots; about 5 received placebo; per-sample allocation not given. The study sampled participants on day 63 after the first vaccine or placebo injection. Repertoires were generated with immunoSEQ multiplex PCR, while TCRdb's copy carries only in-frame clones and drops some. The data hold about 350,000 clones, with less than 90% observed a single time. Study-wide results and limits: Quantification of TCR breadth and depth may have yielded underestimates of total T cell responses. The authors reported substantial breadth in spike-specific CD8+ and CD4+ T cell responses after vaccination.

Sequenced here: peripheral blood, sampled in a trial of Ad26.COV2.S vaccine versus placebo. This clonotype originated in a person aged 18-60 years who received the Ad26.COV2.S COVID-19 vaccine or a placebo. The chain has TRBV3-1 (or the pseudogene TRBV3-2) and TRBJ1-1; TRBD1 aligns across 7 bases. This CDR3 reads CASSLGQSNTEAFF. As DNA, the CDR3 is TGTGCCAGCAGCCTGGGACAGTCGAACACTGAAGCTTTCTTT.